Following are 11 T cell receptor beta chains from one sample sequenced in a study of breast tumors, draining lymph nodes, adjacent tissues. The lymph nodes were axillary draining lymph nodes from breast cancer patients. One entry per CDR3 protein results from TCRdb running MiXCR on the multiplex PCR reads. This table has roughly 130,000 distinct CDR3 sequences, approximately 32% appearing once. Specimen: axillary lymph node tissue. The receptor set was obtained from a female donor with breast cancer. Some clones in this sample may be carry-over from other donors' samples.

The genes are TRBV20-1 and TRBJ1-6, with 7 positions matching TRBD1. V trimming: 7 bases; J trimming: 7 bases; junction bases outside the gene matches: 13. This CDR3 is 15 amino acids long. Germline values: CDR1 DFQATT, CDR2 SNEGSKA (reference sequence). The CDR3 DNA is TGCAGTGTTGGATCCCCGGGACAGACAAATTCACCCCTCCACTTT. Amino acids: CSVGSPGQTNSPLHF.

The rearrangement uses TRBV6-2 or TRBV6-3 and TRBJ2-3, with D possibly matching TRBD1 (6 bases). V lost 11 bases to trimming and J lost 11 bases, with 20 bases between them. CDR1 is MNHEY and CDR2 is SVGEGT in the germline V gene. The CDR3 is made up of 12 amino acids. DNA of the CDR3: TGTGCCCGGAGCGGACAGTCCAATGAGCAGTATTTT. Translating it yields CARSGQSNEQYF.

This clonotype was picked up many times. This chain links TRBV9 with TRBJ2-7, with D tentatively TRBD2 (5 bases). Trimming left V 0 bases short and J 0 bases short, with 7 bases between. The CDR3 consists of 14 residues. The germline gives CDR1 SGDLS, CDR2 YYNGEE. This CDR3 is CASSVVDFSYEQYF. CDR3 in DNA: TGTGCCAGCAGCGTAGTGGACTTCTCCTACGAGCAGTACTTC.

This clonotype was seen many times. V is TRBV10-3 and J is TRBJ1-2; no definite D call. CDR3 size: 12 residues. V lost 1 base to trimming and J lost 6 bases, with 6 bases between them. The germline gives CDR1 ENHRY, CDR2 SYGVKD. CDR3 nucleotides: TGTGCCATCAGTGAGTTGGGAAATGGCTACACCTTC. Encoded protein: CAISELGNGYTF.

This clonotype was picked up many times. The rearrangement uses TRBV20-1 and TRBJ2-5; TRBD2 might be the D (6 bases). Between the trimmed V and J ends, which lost 3 bases and 5 bases, there was a span of 10 bases. This CDR3 is 12 amino acids long. The V gene's germline CDR1 is DFQATT and CDR2 SNEGSKA (reference sequence). CDR3 protein: CSARWGRETQYF. CDR3 nucleotides: TGCAGTGCTAGGTGGGGGAGGGAGACCCAGTACTTC.

This clonotype was counted at least ten times. The rearrangement uses TRBV5-8 and TRBJ2-3, with D unclear. Germline CDR1 is SGHTS and CDR2 is YDEGEE. Trimming took 2 bases from V and 0 from J, leaving 4 bases between them. This CDR3 has 13 residues. The CDR3 DNA reads as TGTGCCAGCAGCTTTCGTAGCACAGATACGCAGTATTTT. Amino acid sequence: CASSFRSTDTQYF. The complete variable domain, with remaining parts taken from reference TRBV5-8 and TRBJ2-3, reads EAGVTQSPTHLIKTRGQQATLRCSPISGHTSVYWYQQALGLGLQFLLWYDEGEERNRGNFPPRFSGRQFPNYSSELNVNALELEDSALYLCASSFRSTDTQYFGPGTRLTVL.

This clonotype was detected ten times or more. V is TRBV5-1 and J is TRBJ1-2; 12 bases match TRBD1. The germline V gene has CDR1 SGHRS and CDR2 YFSETQ. V shed 4 bases and J 6 bases; nucleotides not matched to a gene: 10. The CDR3 runs to 16 residues. The CDR3 reads CASSPGQGARWDGYTF. As DNA, the CDR3 is TGCGCCAGCAGCCCGGGACAGGGGGCGAGGTGGGATGGCTACACCTTC.

On this clonotype: One junction end does not reproduce the germline sequence, and a read error may be involved. The chain uses TRBV19 and TRBJ2-2; D remains ambiguous. CDR3 size: 15 residues. The germline V gene has CDR1 LNHDA and CDR2 SQIVND (reference sequence). The CDR3 sequence: CASSIRLSLTGELFF. The CDR3, as DNA: TGCGCCAGTAGTATCCGGCTGAGCCTTACCGGGGAGCTGTTTTTT.

This clonotype was seen at least ten times. The chain employs TRBV12-3 or TRBV12-4 and TRBJ1-2; D possibly corresponds to TRBD1 (5 bases). The CDR3 covers 14 residues. V lost 5 bases and J lost 2, with 12 bases in between. CDR3 protein: CASSRGEVNYGYTF. The CDR3, as DNA: TGTGCCAGCAGTCGGGGGGAAGTCAACTATGGCTACACCTTC.

In its sample, this clonotype was seen many times. The chain carries TRBV19 and TRBJ2-1; 7 nucleotides line up with TRBD1. Germline loops: CDR1 LNHDA, CDR2 SQIVND (reference sequence). V was clipped by 7 bases and J by 1 base; unmatched bases: 10. This CDR3 is built from 16 residues. The CDR3 region is CASKGRAGGSYNEQFF. The CDR3 DNA reads as TGTGCCAGTAAAGGTCGGGCAGGGGGTTCCTACAATGAGCAGTTCTTC.

This clonotype was detected ten times or more. This chain links TRBV6-6 with TRBJ1-5; 7 bases fit TRBD1. Germline V gene data show CDR1 as MNHNY and CDR2 as SVGAGI (reference sequence). The CDR3 has 14 residues. After removal of 9 bases from V and 5 bases from J, the junction contained 10 bases not matched to a gene. CDR3 bases: TGTGCCAGTAAAGGGACAGTTGATTATCAGCCCCAGCATTTT. This sequence encodes CASKGTVDYQPQHF.